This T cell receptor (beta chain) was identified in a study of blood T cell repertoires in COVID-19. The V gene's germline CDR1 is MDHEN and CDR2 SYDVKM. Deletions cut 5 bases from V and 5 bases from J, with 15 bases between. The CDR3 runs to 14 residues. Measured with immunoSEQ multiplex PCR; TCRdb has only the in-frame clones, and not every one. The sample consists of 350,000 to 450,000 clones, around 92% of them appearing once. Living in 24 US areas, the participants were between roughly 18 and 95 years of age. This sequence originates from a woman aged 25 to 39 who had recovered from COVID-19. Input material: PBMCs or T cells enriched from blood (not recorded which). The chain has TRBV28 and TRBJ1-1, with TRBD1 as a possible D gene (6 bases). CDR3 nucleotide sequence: TGTGCCAGCAGTGAACAGGGATTACTTACTGAAGCTTTCTTT. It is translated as CASSEQGLLTEAFF.